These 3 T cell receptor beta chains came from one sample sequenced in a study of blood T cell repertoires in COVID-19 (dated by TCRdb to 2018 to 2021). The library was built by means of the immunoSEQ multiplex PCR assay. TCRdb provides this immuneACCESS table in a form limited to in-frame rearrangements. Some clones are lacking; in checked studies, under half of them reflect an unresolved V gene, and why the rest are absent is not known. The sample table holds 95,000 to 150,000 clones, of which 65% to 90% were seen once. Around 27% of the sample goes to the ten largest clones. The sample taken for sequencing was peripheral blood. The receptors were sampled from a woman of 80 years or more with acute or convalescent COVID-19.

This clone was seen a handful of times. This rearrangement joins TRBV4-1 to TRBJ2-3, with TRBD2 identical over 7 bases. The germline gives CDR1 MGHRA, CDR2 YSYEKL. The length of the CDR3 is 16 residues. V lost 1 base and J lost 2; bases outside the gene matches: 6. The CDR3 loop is CASSQVRAGLTDTQYF. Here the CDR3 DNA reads TGCGCCAGCAGCCAAGTCCGAGCGGGGCTCACAGATACGCAGTATTTT.

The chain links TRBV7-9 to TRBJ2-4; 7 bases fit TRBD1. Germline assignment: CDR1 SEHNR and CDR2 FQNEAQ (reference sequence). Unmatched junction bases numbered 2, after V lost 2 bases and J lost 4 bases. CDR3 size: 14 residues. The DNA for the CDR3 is TGTGCCAGCAGCTTAAAGGGGGCGAAAAACATTCAGTACTTC. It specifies CASSLKGAKNIQYF.

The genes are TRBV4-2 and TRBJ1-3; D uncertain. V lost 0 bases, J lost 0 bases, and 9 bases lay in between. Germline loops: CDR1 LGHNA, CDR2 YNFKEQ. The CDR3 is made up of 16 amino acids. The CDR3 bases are TGTGCCAGCAGCCAAGAAAAGGCAGGCTCTGGAAACACCATATATTTT. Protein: CASSQEKAGSGNTIYF.